One sample yielded the 32 T cell receptor beta chains listed below, sequenced in a study of T-cell memory formation after mild COVID-19. From the 5' RACE reads, TCRdb called clonotypes with MiXCR, one entry per CDR3 protein. The table lists 300,000 or so distinct CDR3 sequences, 15% to 20% of them singletons, with 23% in the top ten. Sequencing was performed on PBMCs or a T cell subset sorted from them (not recorded which). These receptor sequences come from a man between 18 and 35 years old who had mild COVID-19 (a few samples of this study predate the infection). Cell type and time point are not known.

This rearrangement joins TRBV11-2 to TRBJ2-3; TRBD1 matches 11 bases. V lost 4 bases and J lost 3; bases outside the gene matches: 3. CDR1 and CDR2 (germline): SGHAT, FQNNGV. This CDR3 spans 15 amino acids. The CDR3 reads CASSSWDRGTDTQYF. Here the CDR3 DNA reads TGTGCCAGCAGCTCTTGGGACAGGGGGACAGATACGCAGTATTTT. Full variable domain (missing parts from reference TRBV11-2 and TRBJ2-3): EAGVAQSPRYKIIEKRQSVAFWCNPISGHATLYWYQQILGQGPKLLIQFQNNGVVDDSQLPKDRFSAERLKGVDSTLKIQPAKLEDSAVYLCASSSWDRGTDTQYFGPGTRLTVL.

The J gene is TRBJ1-2, the V gene TRBV4-2, with D perhaps matching TRBD1 (5 bases). Germline CDR1 reads LGHNA; CDR2 reads YNFKEQ. The CDR3 loop spans 17 amino acids. V was cut by 3 bases and J by 2 bases, with 19 bases left in between. The CDR3 DNA reads as TGTGCCAGCAGCCACGTCCTCCGAAGGGACGGAAACTATGGCTACACCTTC. Its translation is CASSHVLRRDGNYGYTF.

The chain has TRBV12-5 and TRBJ2-1; 10 positions match TRBD1. Trimming cost V 5 bases and J 15 bases; bases outside gene matches: 7. There are 12 residues in the CDR3. Germline assignment: CDR1 LGHNT and CDR2 FRNRAP. CDR3 in amino acids: CASGPGQGVTFF. CDR3 coding DNA: TGTGCTAGTGGTCCCGGACAGGGGGTTACGTTCTTC. The entire variable domain, with the rest obtained from reference TRBV12-5 and TRBJ2-1, is as follows: DARVTQTPRHKVTEMGQEVTMRCQPILGHNTVFWYRQTMMQGLELLAYFRNRAPLDDSGMPKDRFSAEMPDATLATLKIQPSEPRDSAVYFCASGPGQGVTFFGPGTRLTVL.

CDR3 coding DNA: TGCGCCAGCAGCTCTCTAGCGGGGGGGCGGAACAATGAGCAGTTCTTC. It yields the protein CASSSLAGGRNNEQFF. The chain uses TRBV5-1 and TRBJ2-1, with 12 bases that match TRBD2. Germline V gene data show CDR1 as SGHRS and CDR2 as YFSETQ. The V gene end was trimmed by 3 bases and the J gene end by 5 bases; junction bases not matched to a gene: 6. CDR3 length equals 16 residues.

The chain has TRBV15 and TRBJ2-2, with unresolved D. The ends were cut back, 6 bases at V and 1 base at J, with 6 bases in the middle. Germline CDR1 and CDR2: LNHNV and YYDKDF (reference sequence). The CDR3 is 13 amino acids. The CDR3 sequence is CATRDLNTGELFF. The DNA for the CDR3 is TGTGCCACCAGAGACTTGAACACCGGGGAGCTGTTTTTT.

This clonotype turned up a few times. This rearrangement joins TRBV15 to TRBJ2-5; 10 nucleotides align to TRBD1. The CDR3 is 15 residues long. V dropped 0 bases and J dropped 4; count of bases not matched to a gene: 2. CDR1 LNHNV and CDR2 YYDKDF come from the germline V gene (reference sequence). CDR3 protein: CATSREGQGSETQYF. CDR3 coding DNA: TGTGCCACCAGCAGAGAGGGACAGGGGTCAGAGACCCAGTACTTC.

The chain is built from TRBV7-2 and TRBJ1-1, with no clear D. Germline assignment: CDR1 SGHTA and CDR2 FQGNSA. CDR3 length: 13 amino acids. The germline V and J ends were trimmed by 0 bases and 5 bases, with 7 bases remaining between them. The CDR3: CASSLASGTEAFF. As DNA, the CDR3 is TGTGCCAGCAGCTTAGCGTCCGGGACTGAAGCTTTCTTT.

V is TRBV5-1 and J is TRBJ1-2; 10 bases are shared with TRBD1. The V gene's germline CDR1 is SGHRS and CDR2 YFSETQ. The CDR3 has 15 amino acids. Germline trimming cut 4 bases from V and 1 base from J; bases unmatched to any gene: 4. The CDR3 loop is CASSKGQGFNYGYTF. The CDR3 DNA is TGCGCCAGCAGCAAGGGACAGGGGTTTAACTATGGCTACACCTTC.

This clonotype has a single count. The V and J genes are TRBV7-9 and TRBJ1-4, with D possibly matching TRBD1 (5 bases). The germline V and J ends were trimmed by 5 bases and 12 bases, with 13 bases remaining between them. CDR1 is SEHNR and CDR2 is FQNEAQ in the germline V gene (reference sequence). The CDR3 covers 12 residues. The CDR3 loop is CASSTGTDELFF. The CDR3 DNA reads as TGTGCCAGCAGCACCGGGACTGACGAACTGTTTTTT.

This clonotype was observed at least ten times. The DNA of the CDR3 is TGTGCCAGCAGCGCGGGACCGTGGGGTTCCTACGAGCAGTACTTC. Translation gives CASSAGPWGSYEQYF. The rearrangement joins TRBV2 to TRBJ2-7; D is perhaps TRBD2 (6 bases). The CDR3 is made up of 15 amino acids. Trimming removed 6 bases from V and 1 base from J, with 16 bases in between. Germline V gene data show CDR1 as SNHLY and CDR2 as FYNNEI. Full variable domain (remainder filled in from reference TRBV2 and TRBJ2-7): EPEVTQTPSHQVTQMGQEVILRCVPISNHLYFYWYRQILGQKVEFLVSFYNNEISEKSEIFDDQFSVERPDGSNFTLKIRSTKLEDSAMYFCASSAGPWGSYEQYFGPGTRLTVT.

The chain carries TRBV7-2 and TRBJ2-3, with TRBD2 matching over 11 bases. The CDR3 is made up of 17 amino acids. Losses at the gene ends were 5 bases for V and 5 bases for J; bases not matched to a gene: 12. Germline assignment: CDR1 SGHTA and CDR2 FQGNSA. This CDR3 is CASSPKGLAALGDTQYF. CDR3 in DNA: TGTGCCAGCAGCCCGAAGGGACTAGCGGCCCTGGGAGATACGCAGTATTTT.

The sample holds a few counts of this clonotype. V gene TRBV24-1 combines with J gene TRBJ2-7; D could derive from TRBD1 or TRBD2 (5 bases each). CDR1 is KGHDR, CDR2 SFDVKD, per germline. The CDR3 has 19 amino acids. V dropped 12 bases and J dropped 1 base, with 33 bases sitting between them. In DNA form, the CDR3 reads TGTGCCGCAGCGGCAGTAGCAGGGAAGTATACACGTATTTCCTACGAGCAGTACGTC. Encoded protein: CAAAAVAGKYTRISYEQYV.

This clonotype has more than one count but fewer than ten. The chain has TRBV5-1 and TRBJ1-2; maybe TRBD1 (6 bases). V dropped 3 bases and J dropped 8 bases, with 14 bases sitting between them. Germline CDR1 reads SGHRS; CDR2 reads YFSETQ. The CDR3 consists of 13 residues. In nucleotides, the CDR3 is TGCGCCAGCAGCTCCGCAGGGGACGGGGGCTACACCTTC. It is translated as CASSSAGDGGYTF.

This clonotype was seen a few times. The chain has TRBV5-1 and TRBJ1-2; 12 bases map to TRBD1. In germline, CDR1 is SGHRS, CDR2 YFSETQ. J lost 8 bases, V lost 5 bases, and 7 bases had no gene match. The CDR3 runs 14 residues. This CDR3 is CASSEGQGARGYTF. In DNA, the CDR3 is TGCGCCAGCAGTGAGGGACAGGGGGCGCGAGGCTACACCTTC.

The chain employs TRBV2 and TRBJ1-6; the D is unclear. This CDR3 spans 13 amino acids. Germline loops: CDR1 SNHLY, CDR2 FYNNEI. V was trimmed by 8 bases and J by 7 bases, leaving 12 bases between them. The DNA of the CDR3 is TGTGCCAGCGAAGACTTAGGCAATTCACCCCTCCACTTT. Protein sequence: CASEDLGNSPLHF.

This chain uses TRBV10-3 with TRBJ1-5; D not certain. The CDR3 length is 14 residues. Per the germline V gene, CDR1 is ENHRY and CDR2 is SYGVKD. V was clipped by 3 bases and J by 5 bases, with 11 bases between them. CDR3 amino acids: CAISEGGIDQPQHF. For the CDR3, the DNA is TGTGCCATCAGTGAAGGAGGGATCGATCAGCCCCAGCATTTT.

Only a few counts were recorded for this clonotype. In DNA form, the CDR3 reads TGTGCCAGCAGTTCGGACAGAGACTACGAGCAGTACGTC. Its translation is CASSSDRDYEQYV. The genes are TRBV2 and TRBJ2-7; weak D call: TRBD1 (6 bases). The V gene lost 5 bases and the J gene lost 3 bases, with 11 bases spanning the gap. CDR1 and CDR2 (germline): SNHLY, FYNNEI. The CDR3 length is 13 residues.

This chain joins TRBV6-2 or TRBV6-3 and TRBJ2-1; 8 bases are shared with TRBD2. Losses at the gene ends were 0 bases for V and 3 bases for J; bases not matched to a gene: 4. The CDR3 spans 16 residues. Germline CDR1 MNHEY, CDR2 SVGEGT. The CDR3 protein is CASSYSGLAVYNEQFF. CDR3 sequence (DNA): TGTGCCAGCAGTTACTCAGGACTAGCCGTCTACAATGAGCAGTTCTTC.

This clonotype was found a few times. The V and J genes are TRBV2 and TRBJ2-1; tentatively, D is TRBD2 (5 bases). The CDR3 is 11 residues long. Germline CDR1 and CDR2: SNHLY and FYNNEI. Trimming left V 7 bases short and J 6 bases short, with 7 bases between. The CDR3 loop is CASIRGNEQFF. In DNA form, the CDR3 reads TGTGCCAGCATCCGGGGCAATGAGCAGTTCTTC.

V usage is TRBV30 and J usage is TRBJ1-2; D gene ambiguous. The V and J ends lost 2 bases and 4 bases respectively, with 5 bases between them. There are 11 residues in the CDR3. Looked up from germline, CDR1 is GTSNPN and CDR2 is SVGIG (reference sequence). CDR3 nucleotides: TGTGCCTGGAGTAAGAGCTATGGCTACACCTTC. Translation gives CAWSKSYGYTF.

This clonotype was counted between two and nine times. The chain couples TRBV20-1 to TRBJ2-3, with 8 bases aligning to TRBD2. The V and J ends lost 3 bases and 2 bases, in that order; junction bases with no gene match: 7. The CDR3 covers 15 residues. Germline lookup yields CDR1 DFQATT and CDR2 SNEGSKA (reference sequence). CDR3 region: CSASGGAFPTDTQYF. CDR3 DNA sequence: TGCAGTGCTAGCGGGGGGGCCTTCCCCACAGATACGCAGTATTTT.

This rearrangement joins TRBV11-3 to TRBJ1-1, with D uncertain. The germline V and J ends were trimmed by 6 bases and 5 bases, with 13 bases remaining between them. The germline CDR1 and CDR2 sequences are SGHNT and YENEEA. The CDR3 totals 13 residues. CDR3 bases: TGTGCCAGCAGTAGGGTATCCTATACTGAAGCTTTCTTT. It encodes CASSRVSYTEAFF.

The chain couples TRBV12-3 or TRBV12-4 to TRBJ2-2, with 16 bases fitting TRBD2. The CDR3 is 19 residues long. The J segment lost 3 bases and the V segment lost 6 bases, leaving 10 bases of the junction unmatched. The CDR3 here is CASRPPPGLAGGYTGELFF. Here the CDR3 DNA reads TGTGCCAGCAGGCCTCCGCCGGGACTAGCGGGGGGGTACACCGGGGAGCTGTTTTTT.

There are a few counts of this clonotype. This sequence joins TRBV4-1 and TRBJ1-1, with TRBD1 identical over 8 bases. After removal of 1 base from V and 0 bases from J, the junction contained 4 bases not matched to a gene. CDR3 length equals 16 residues. Germline CDR1 is MGHRA and CDR2 is YSYEKL. The CDR3 here is CASSQADRVMNTEAFF. CDR3 coding DNA: TGCGCCAGCAGCCAAGCGGACAGGGTTATGAACACTGAAGCTTTCTTT.

This clonotype was seen only a few times. V usage is TRBV20-1 and J usage is TRBJ2-5; 11 bases fit TRBD2. The CDR3 length is 15 residues. V lost 2 bases and J lost 4; bases outside the gene matches: 6. Germline CDR1 DFQATT, CDR2 SNEGSKA (reference sequence). CDR3 sequence (DNA): TGCAGTGCTAGAAATAGCGGGGGGGCCGGAGAGACCCAGTACTTC. This codes for CSARNSGGAGETQYF.

The rearrangement uses TRBV7-2 and TRBJ2-7; 8 bases map to TRBD2. The germline V gene encodes CDR1 SGHTA and CDR2 FQGNSA. J gave up 0 bases and V 1 base, and 2 bases lay outside the gene matches. This CDR3 is built from 15 residues. CDR3 in amino acids: CASSLGAGASYEQYF. The CDR3 nucleotides are TGTGCCAGCAGCTTAGGAGCGGGGGCCTCCTACGAGCAGTACTTC.

The chain combines TRBV12-3 or TRBV12-4 with TRBJ2-1, with D maybe TRBD1 (5 bases). The V end was cut by 6 bases, the J end by 4 bases, with 16 bases between. This CDR3 is 15 amino acids long. CDR3 coding DNA: TGTGCCAGCAGCCCTAATGAAGGGGCGTACAATGAGCAGTTCTTC. It translates to CASSPNEGAYNEQFF.

This clonotype was picked up a small number of times. The J gene is TRBJ2-7, the V gene TRBV5-1, with 7 nucleotides matching TRBD2. The CDR3 sequence is 14 residues long. Germline V gene sequence: CDR1 SGHRS, CDR2 YFSETQ. Germline trimming cut 6 bases from V and 2 bases from J; bases unmatched to any gene: 8. The CDR3 nucleotides are TGCGCCAGCAACACGGGGGGAGGGACCTACGAGCAGTACTTC. Amino acids: CASNTGGGTYEQYF. The full variable domain, completed using reference TRBV5-1 and TRBJ2-7, is KAGVTQTPRYLIKTRGQQVTLSCSPISGHRSVSWYQQTPGQGLQFLFEYFSETQRNKGNFPGRFSGRQFSNSRSEMNVSTLELGDSALYLCASNTGGGTYEQYFGPGTRLTVT.

This CDR3 is CSARAGRGGTEAFF. CDR3 coding DNA: TGCAGTGCTAGAGCTGGCAGGGGGGGGACTGAAGCTTTCTTT. This chain links TRBV20-1 with TRBJ1-1, with 7 positions matching TRBD1. V shed 1 base and J 5 bases; nucleotides not matched to a gene: 7. Germline V lookup: CDR1 DFQATT, CDR2 SNEGSKA (reference sequence). The CDR3 is 14 residues long.

This clonotype has a handful of counts. V is TRBV6-2 or TRBV6-3 and J is TRBJ2-7; D may correspond to TRBD1 or TRBD2 (6 bases each). V was cut by 5 bases and J by 0 bases, with 17 bases left in between. CDR3 length: 16 residues. CDR1 and CDR2 (germline): MNHEY, SVGEGT. The CDR3 region has the DNA TGTGCCAGCAGTCCCGAGGGGGGATCGAGCTCCTACGAGCAGTACGTC. Translating gives CASSPEGGSSSYEQYV.

The gene calls are TRBV14 and TRBJ1-6; no clear D gene. The ends were cut back, 1 base at V and 4 bases at J, with 5 bases in the middle. The CDR3 has 14 amino acids. Germline CDR1 and CDR2: SGHDN and FVKESK. In DNA form, the CDR3 reads TGTGCCAGCAGCCAAGTACCGTATAATTCACCCCTCCACTTT. This encodes CASSQVPYNSPLHF.

This clonotype showed up just a few times. The V and J genes are TRBV6-2 or TRBV6-3 and TRBJ2-3; D ambiguous. Per germline, CDR1 MNHEY and CDR2 SVGEGT. The CDR3 sequence is 14 residues long. Trimming removed 5 bases at V and 0 bases at J, with 9 bases between. The DNA of the CDR3 is TGTGCCAGCAGTAACACTGGAAGCACAGATACGCAGTATTTT. This translates into CASSNTGSTDTQYF.